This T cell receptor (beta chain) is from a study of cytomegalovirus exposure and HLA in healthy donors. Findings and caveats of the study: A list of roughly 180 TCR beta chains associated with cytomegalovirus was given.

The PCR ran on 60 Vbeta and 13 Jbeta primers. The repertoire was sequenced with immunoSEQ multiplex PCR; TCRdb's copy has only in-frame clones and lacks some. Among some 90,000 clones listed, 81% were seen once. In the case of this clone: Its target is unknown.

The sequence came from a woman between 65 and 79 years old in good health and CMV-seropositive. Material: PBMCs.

The CDR3 sequence is CASRGGQPNEKLFF. CDR3 coding DNA: TGTGCCAGCAGGGGGGGACAGCCTAATGAAAAACTGTTTTTT. The chain links TRBV5-5 to TRBJ1-4, with 7 positions matching TRBD1. The ends lost 5 bases at V and 3 bases at J; junction bases unmatched: 4. This CDR3 is 14 amino acids long. Germline V gene data show CDR1 as SGHKS and CDR2 as YYEKEE (reference sequence). The whole variable domain, remainder taken from reference TRBV5-5 and TRBJ1-4, is DAGVTQSPTHLIKTRGQQVTLRCSPISGHKSVSWYQQVLGQGPQFIFQYYEKEERGRGNFPDRFSARQFPNYSSELNVNALLLGDSALYLCASRGGQPNEKLFFGSGTQLSVL.